This T cell receptor beta chain derives from a study of CD8+ T cells in alopecia areata. There are 17 residues in the CDR3. Trimming at V came to 4 bases and at J to 0 bases, leaving 4 bases not matched to a gene. Germline values: CDR1 SEHNR, CDR2 FQNEAQ (reference sequence). Points on this clone: Its antigen is unidentified.

Study-wide points: Many expanded lesional clones persisted in scalp and blood during tofacitinib treatment.

The sequencing template was cDNA reverse transcribed from extracted RNA. Using immunoSEQ multiplex PCR, the repertoire was profiled, and TCRdb retains in-frame clones only, with some absent. This sample has about 39,000 clones, with roughly 65% found just once. Stated treatment: oral pan-JAK inhibitor, 5-10 mg twice daily. Sequencing was performed on CD8+ T cells sorted from blood, taken at week 4, from a patient treated with tofacitinib. This chain joins TRBV7-9 and TRBJ2-4, with 12 positions matching TRBD2. This receptor was identified in a human donor with alopecia areata. CDR3 sequence: CASSWTSGEEAKNIQYF. The CDR3 bases are TGTGCCAGCAGCTGGACTAGCGGGGAGGAAGCCAAAAACATTCAGTACTTC. The full variable domain, its missing parts supplied by reference TRBV7-9 and TRBJ2-4, is DTGVSQNPRHKITKRGQNVTFRCDPISEHNRLYWYRQTLGQGPEFLTYFQNEAQLEKSRLLSDRFSAERPKGSFSTLEIQRTEQGDSAMYLCASSWTSGEEAKNIQYFGAGTRLSVL.